These T cell receptor beta chains were read from a single sample in a study of OX40 agonist ivuxolimab in advanced cancers. TCRdb's copy holds only in-frame clones and misses some; the assay was immunoSEQ multiplex PCR. This table holds tens of thousands of clones, approximately 90% found once. Specimen: CD4+ or CD8+ T cells sorted from blood, collected in a trial of the OX40 agonist ivuxolimab. The origin of the receptors is an adult with an advanced solid tumor such as melanoma, head and neck, liver or kidney cancer. The CDR3 runs from the conserved cysteine through the conserved F or W. The order of the fields is D gene, J gene, clone size, V gene, CDR3 DNA, CDR3 protein. The D gene is left open where the match is weak. Clone size is stated in some rows and not others, as once, few, many or a class when expanded.

>TRBD2|TRBJ2-2|NA|TRBV11-2
TGTGCCAGCAGCCCGGAACCTGGACTAGCAGTCACCGGGGAGCTGTTTTTT
CASSPEPGLAVTGELFF
>TRBD1|TRBJ1-5|NA|TRBV5-6
TGTGCCAGCAGCTTCTGGGGACAGGCAGACAATCAGCCCCAGCATTTT
CASSFWGQADNQPQHF
>NA|TRBJ1-2|NA|TRBV29-1
TGCAGCGTTGAAGGAGTCCGGGTATTGGATGGCTACACCTTC
CSVEGVRVLDGYTF
>NA|TRBJ2-1|NA|TRBV30
TGTGCCTGGAGGGGGGGTTCCTACAATGAGCAGTTCTTC
CAWRGGSYNEQFF
>TRBD2|TRBJ2-3|NA|TRBV5-4
TGTGCCAGCAGCTTGGATGGGGAGGCTAGCGGGAGGGTAAACGAAGATACGCAGTATTTT
CASSLDGEASGRVNEDTQYF
>NA|TRBJ2-5|NA|TRBV7-9
TGTGCCAGCAGCTTAGTCGGAAGGGGCAGGGGGGAAGAGACCCAGTACTTC
CASSLVGRGRGEETQYF
>TRBD2|TRBJ2-7|NA|TRBV6-6
TGTGCCAGCAGTTCAATAGCGGGCCCCGTGACGGACGAGCAGTACTTC
CASSSIAGPVTDEQYF
>NA|TRBJ2-3|NA|TRBV5-6
TGTGCCAGCAGCTTGGGGGATGCAGATACGCAGTATTTT
CASSLGDADTQYF
>NA|TRBJ2-2|NA|TRBV7-9
TGTGCCAGCAGCTTGGGGACCGGGGAGCTGTTTTTT
CASSLGTGELFF
>NA|TRBJ2-7|NA|TRBV29-1
TGCAGCGTTCGGACGGTGGAAACCTACGAGCAGTACTTC
CSVRTVETYEQYF
>NA|TRBJ1-1|NA|TRBV5-4
TGTGCCAGCAGCTCCCTCGGGGCTGAAGCTTTCTTT
CASSSLGAEAFF
>TRBD2|TRBJ2-3|NA|TRBV7-9
TGTGCCAGCAGCTTAGTACTAGCGGGAACGTATTTT
CASSLVLAGTYF
>NA|TRBJ2-3|NA|TRBV7-3
TGTGCCAGCAGCCCCGGGCGAACAGATACGCAGTATTTT
CASSPGRTDTQYF
>TRBD1|TRBJ1-2|NA|TRBV18
TGTGCCAGCTCAGAAACAGGGGGAAACTATGGCTACACCTTC
CASSETGGNYGYTF
>TRBD1|TRBJ2-3|once|TRBV28
TGTGCCAGCAGTAAACTAACCCGGACAGGGACAGATACGCAGTATTTT
CASSKLTRTGTDTQYF
>NA|TRBJ1-1|NA|TRBV28
TGTGCCAGCAGTGGCCCCCCCACTGAAGCTTTCTTT
CASSGPPTEAFF
>NA|TRBJ2-1|NA|TRBV30
TGTGCCTGGAGCTCCGGGGCTAGCGTTTTTAATGAGCAGTTCTTC
CAWSSGASVFNEQFF
>TRBD1|TRBJ2-7|NA|TRBV5-4
TGTGCCAGCAGCTTGTTCGGACAGGGGCAAATGGACTACGAGCAGTACTTC
CASSLFGQGQMDYEQYF
>TRBD2|TRBJ2-1|NA|TRBV9
TGTGCCAGCAACCCCAGCGGGACGTCAATGGATGAGCAGTTCTTC
CASNPSGTSMDEQFF
>TRBD1|TRBJ1-5|NA|TRBV30
TGTGCCTGGAGTACCGACAGGGGTAGCAATCAGCCCCAGCATTTT
CAWSTDRGSNQPQHF
>NA|TRBJ1-3|NA|TRBV9
TGTGCCAGCAGCCCGGAGGCGTCGTCTGGAAACACCATATATTTT
CASSPEASSGNTIYF
>NA|TRBJ2-1|NA|TRBV7-3
TGTGCCAGCAGCTTAACACCGATAAGCTCCTACAATGAGCAGTTCTTC
CASSLTPISSYNEQFF
>NA|TRBJ2-5|NA|TRBV6-5
TGTGCCAGCAGTTACGACAGCCGGGTAGAGACCCAGTACTTC
CASSYDSRVETQYF
>NA|TRBJ1-4|NA|TRBV19
TGTGCCAGTAGTATTGCCGGGGGAGCCGCAACTAATGAAAAACTGTTTTTT
CASSIAGGAATNEKLFF
>NA|TRBJ2-7|NA|TRBV27
TGTGCCAGCGGGAATCGCGAGCAGTACTTC
CASGNREQYF
>NA|TRBJ2-1|NA|TRBV4-3
TGCGCCAGCAGCCAGGCCTACAATGAGCAGTTCTTC
CASSQAYNEQFF
>NA|TRBJ1-3|NA|TRBV2
TGTGCCAGCACGACAGCTATGACAAGAAACACCATATATTTT
CASTTAMTRNTIYF
>NA|TRBJ2-1|few|TRBV9
TGTGCCAGCAGCGTAGCTACAGGGACGCCCTACAATGAGCAGTTCTTC
CASSVATGTPYNEQFF
>TRBD2|TRBJ2-3|NA|TRBV27
TGTGCCAGCAGTTTCGTGACTAGCGGGGGCGCAGATACGCAGTATTTT
CASSFVTSGGADTQYF
>TRBD1|TRBJ2-7|few|TRBV7-8
TGTGCCAGCAGCTCTGGACAGGACGGCTACGAGCAGTACTTC
CASSSGQDGYEQYF
>NA|TRBJ1-5|NA|TRBV19
TGTGCCAGTAGTAAACGGACAGCGAGCAATCAGCCCCAGCATTTT
CASSKRTASNQPQHF
>NA|TRBJ1-1|NA|TRBV13
TGTGCCAGCAGCCTGGGACGGAAGAACACTGAAGCTTTCTTT
CASSLGRKNTEAFF
>NA|TRBJ2-7|once|TRBV5-1
TGTGCCAGCAGCCGGGTCGGGGTTGGGGAGCAGTACTTC
CASSRVGVGEQYF
>NA|TRBJ2-7|NA|TRBV5-4
TGTGCCAGCAGTGTACTAGCAGGGTCCTACGAGCAGTACTTC
CASSVLAGSYEQYF
>TRBD2|TRBJ2-1|few|TRBV7-8
TGTGCCAGCAGCTTAAGGGCTAGCGGGAGCTTGGGGTCATACAATGAGCAGTTCTTC
CASSLRASGSLGSYNEQFF
>NA|TRBJ1-5|NA|TRBV5-5
TGTGCCAGCAGCTTAGCGACAGGCCTTAGGGAGCCCCAGCATTTT
CASSLATGLREPQHF
>NA|TRBJ2-1|NA|TRBV11-1
TGTGCCAGCAGCTTAGCCATGGGCAATGAGCAGTTCTTC
CASSLAMGNEQFF
>NA|TRBJ2-7|NA|TRBV4-1
TGCGCCAGCAGCCAAGATCAGGGGTACGAGCAGTACTTC
CASSQDQGYEQYF
>TRBD2|TRBJ2-7|NA|TRBV4-3
TGCGCCAGCAGCCAAGGACTAGCGGGGCTTTACGAGCAGTACTTC
CASSQGLAGLYEQYF
>NA|TRBJ2-4|NA|TRBV7-9
TGTGCCAGCAGCTCCGGGCCCCTACTAGCCAAAAACATTCAGTACTTC
CASSSGPLLAKNIQYF
>TRBD2|TRBJ2-7|NA|TRBV4-2
TGTGCCAGCAGCCAAGATCTATGGACTAGCGGGGTCGAGCAGTACTTC
CASSQDLWTSGVEQYF
>NA|TRBJ2-5|NA|TRBV2
TGTGCCAGCAGTGAGGTTGATCAAGAGACCCAGTACTTC
CASSEVDQETQYF
>NA|TRBJ2-7|NA|TRBV9
TGTGCCAGCAGCGTAGCGGTTGGTTCCTACGAGCAGTACTTC
CASSVAVGSYEQYF
>TRBD2|TRBJ2-5|NA|TRBV5-4
TGTGCCAGCAGCTTGGGTGGACTAGCGGAAGAGACCCAGTACTTC
CASSLGGLAEETQYF
>NA|TRBJ2-5|NA|TRBV14
TGTGCCAGCAGCCAAGATCTGGCAGGCTGGTCCCAAGAGACCCAGTACTTC
CASSQDLAGWSQETQYF
>TRBD2|TRBJ2-1|NA|TRBV6-6
TGTGCCAGCAGCTATACGGAGGCGGGAGCGAATGAGCAGTTCTTC
CASSYTEAGANEQFF
>NA|TRBJ1-1|once|TRBV7-9
TGTGCCAGCAGCTTATATGGGGGGCATAGAAGAAACACTGAAGCTTTCTTT
CASSLYGGHRRNTEAFF
>NA|TRBJ2-7|NA|TRBV5-4
TGTGCCAGCAGCTTTTCGGGCTCAGTCGAGCAGTACTTC
CASSFSGSVEQYF
>TRBD1|TRBJ1-2|NA|TRBV5-4
TGTGCCAGCAGCTATGGACAGGGCTACTATGGCTACACCTTC
CASSYGQGYYGYTF
>NA|TRBJ2-1|NA|TRBV2
TGTGCCAGCAGTGACCGGGGGTCCTACAATGAGCAGTTCTTC
CASSDRGSYNEQFF
>NA|TRBJ2-1|NA|TRBV9
TGTGCCAGCAGCGTAGGTGGGGCCGGAAACAATGAGCAGTTCTTC
CASSVGGAGNNEQFF
>NA|TRBJ1-2|NA|TRBV10-3
TGTGCCAACCGGAGAGCTAACTATGGCTACACCTTC
CANRRANYGYTF
>TRBD1|TRBJ2-3|NA|TRBV7-7
TGTGCTAGCAGCTCCGACAGGGCAGATACGCAGTATTTT
CASSSDRADTQYF
>NA|TRBJ2-3|NA|TRBV13
TGTGCCAGCAGCTCCCTCGGCAGACGCACAGATACGCAGTATTTT
CASSSLGRRTDTQYF
>NA|TRBJ2-7|NA|TRBV4-2
TGTGCCAGCAGCCAAGATGGGACTCGACAGGGATACTCCTACGAGCAGTACTTC
CASSQDGTRQGYSYEQYF
>NA|TRBJ2-2|NA|TRBV7-9
TGTGCCAGCAGCTTGGTAGGACGCACGAACACCGGGGAGCTGTTTTTT
CASSLVGRTNTGELFF
>NA|TRBJ2-7|once|TRBV6-5
TGTGCCAGCAGTTGGGGTGGGGGGTTCTACGAGCAGTACTTC
CASSWGGGFYEQYF